The 17 T cell receptor beta chains below all came from one sample that was sequenced in a study of blood T cell repertoires in COVID-19. The data were produced by immunoSEQ multiplex PCR, yet TCRdb's version contains in-frame clones alone and is incomplete. The top ten hold under 6% of the sample, which has 150,000 to 200,000 clones, around 88% seen once. Sequencing used peripheral blood. Receptors were obtained from a human donor in a cohort sampled during active COVID-19.

The V and J genes are TRBV29-1 and TRBJ1-2; 9 bases line up with TRBD1. Per germline, CDR1 SQVTM and CDR2 ANQGSEA. The CDR3 extends over 16 amino acids. Trimming took 0 bases from V and 4 from J; bases not matched to a gene: 9. The CDR3 nucleotides read TGCAGCGTTGAAGACCCTAGGACAGGGGTGGCCTATGGCTACACCTTC. Residues: CSVEDPRTGVAYGYTF.

The chain has TRBV30 and TRBJ2-3; D not resolved. CDR1 and CDR2 (germline): GTSNPN, SVGIG (reference sequence). V lost 3 bases to trimming and J lost 6 bases, with 4 bases between them. The CDR3 loop spans 10 amino acids. CDR3 region: CAWRSDTQYF. Here the CDR3 DNA reads TGTGCCTGGAGGTCTGATACGCAGTATTTT. Combining the CDR3 with reference TRBV30 and TRBJ2-3 gives the whole variable domain SQTIHQWPATLVQPVGSPLSLECTVEGTSNPNLYWYRQAAGRGLQLLFYSVGIGQISSEVPQNLSASRPQDRQFILSSKKLLLSDSGFYLCAWRSDTQYFGPGTRLTVL.

Worth noting for this clone: The same CDR3 is also encoded by other DNA sequences in this sample. The J gene is TRBJ2-7, the V gene TRBV6-1; D unresolved. There are 13 residues in the CDR3. CDR1 MNHNS and CDR2 SASEGT come from the germline V gene. V lost 1 base to trimming and J lost 2 bases, with 6 bases between them. CDR3 loop: CASSEGGAYEQYF. The CDR3 DNA follows: TGTGCCAGCAGTGAAGGCGGTGCCTACGAGCAGTACTTC.

This clone was counted once. This rearrangement joins TRBV20-1 to TRBJ1-3; no definite D call. V dropped 3 bases and J dropped 3 bases, with 3 bases sitting between them. The V gene's germline CDR1 is DFQATT and CDR2 SNEGSKA (reference sequence). The CDR3 sequence is 11 residues long. For the CDR3, the DNA is TGCAGTGCTAGCGTTGGAAACACCATATATTTT. Its protein product is CSASVGNTIYF.

The V and J genes are TRBV7-9 and TRBJ2-1, with 10 bases identical to TRBD2. V lost 5 bases to trimming and J lost 5 bases; unmatched junction nucleotides: 6. Germline-derived CDR1 and CDR2 are SEHNR and FQNEAQ (reference sequence). CDR3 size: 15 residues. The CDR3 reads CASSPSGRGNNEQFF. CDR3 bases: TGTGCCAGCAGCCCGAGCGGGAGGGGAAACAATGAGCAGTTCTTC. Filled out from reference TRBV7-9 and TRBJ2-1, the complete variable domain reads DTGVSQNPRHKITKRGQNVTFRCDPISEHNRLYWYRQTLGQGPEFLTYFQNEAQLEKSRLLSDRFSAERPKGSFSTLEIQRTEQGDSAMYLCASSPSGRGNNEQFFGPGTRLTVL.

CDR3 in DNA: TGTGCCAGCAGCTTAGAGGCGGACAGGGCGGAGTACTTC. Translating gives CASSLEADRAEYF. The chain couples TRBV7-9 to TRBJ2-7; 8 nucleotides match TRBD1. Trimming at V came to 1 base and at J to 11 bases, leaving 7 bases not matched to a gene. Germline CDR1 reads SEHNR; CDR2 reads FQNEAQ (reference sequence). The CDR3 loop spans 13 amino acids.

This chain joins TRBV10-3 and TRBJ1-4, with 9 bases matching TRBD1. After removal of 4 bases from V and 6 bases from J, the junction contained 3 bases not matched to a gene. The CDR3 is made up of 14 amino acids. Germline V gene data show CDR1 as ENHRY and CDR2 as SYGVKD. The CDR3 reads CAISARTGDEKLFF. In DNA, the CDR3 is TGTGCCATCAGTGCCCGGACAGGGGATGAAAAACTGTTTTTT.

This clone was seen just once. The V and J genes are TRBV4-3 and TRBJ1-2, with 9 bases that match TRBD1. Germline lookup yields CDR1 LGHNA and CDR2 YSLEER. Losses at the gene ends were 5 bases for V and 6 bases for J; bases not matched to a gene: 7. This CDR3 has 14 residues. CDR3 nucleotides: TGCGCCAGCAGCACCGGGACAGGGTCCCATGGCTACACCTTC. This encodes CASSTGTGSHGYTF.

The rearrangement joins TRBV3-1 (or the pseudogene TRBV3-2) to TRBJ2-7; D may be TRBD2 (5 bases). CDR1 and CDR2 (germline): LGHDT, YNNKEL (reference sequence). Trimming took off 0 bases at V and 0 bases at J, with 15 bases between the two ends. This CDR3 region has 17 residues. The CDR3 region has the DNA TGTGCCAGCAGCCAAGATTTGCGGGCGGAAAGCTCCTACGAGCAGTACTTC. Translating it yields CASSQDLRAESSYEQYF.

A note on this clone: The same CDR3 also results from other DNA sequences found in this sample. The chain has TRBV28 and TRBJ2-7; 8 bases fit TRBD1. The CDR3 runs 14 residues. V shed 7 bases and J 2 bases; nucleotides not matched to a gene: 7. The germline V gene encodes CDR1 MDHEN and CDR2 SYDVKM. The CDR3 region is CASTPGTGPYEQYF. As DNA, the CDR3 is TGTGCCAGCACCCCCGGGACAGGCCCCTACGAGCAGTACTTC.

Points on this clone: In the same sample, other DNA sequences code for this CDR3. This rearrangement joins TRBV4-1 to TRBJ2-3, with TRBD1 identical over 10 bases. The V and J ends lost 0 bases and 3 bases, in that order; junction bases with no gene match: 3. CDR1 is MGHRA, CDR2 YSYEKL, per germline. This CDR3 region has 16 residues. The CDR3 DNA reads TGCGCCAGCAGCCAAGAGGGACAGGGGCGGACAGATACGCAGTATTTT. Amino acids: CASSQEGQGRTDTQYF.

This clone turned up a few times. This chain uses TRBV6-5 with TRBJ1-2; D call uncertain. The CDR3 contains 13 residues. Per germline, CDR1 MNHEY and CDR2 SVGAGI. Trimming pared 5 bases from V and 3 bases from J, leaving 10 bases between. CDR3 nucleotide sequence: TGTGCCAGCAGTCGGGATTTGGACTATGGCTACACCTTC. As protein: CASSRDLDYGYTF.

The CDR3 DNA follows: TGTGCCAGCAGTGAATTTGGTGGTCGACAGGTTAGGTCGAGCTACACCTTC. It specifies CASSEFGGRQVRSSYTF. The chain joins TRBV6-1 to TRBJ1-2, with D possibly being TRBD1 (6 bases). The CDR3 is 17 residues long. The germline CDR1 and CDR2 sequences are MNHNS and SASEGT. Between the trimmed V and J ends, which lost 2 bases and 9 bases, there was a span of 25 bases.

A few counts support this clone. This specimen includes other DNA sequences encoding the same CDR3. V gene TRBV27 combines with J gene TRBJ1-2; TRBD1 matches 8 bases. Per germline, CDR1 MNHEY and CDR2 SMNVEV (reference sequence). With 3 bases clipped from V and 0 bases from J, the junction kept 0 bases outside the gene matches. The CDR3 extends over 14 amino acids. CDR3 protein: CASSLDRANYGYTF. The CDR3 DNA reads as TGTGCCAGCAGTTTGGACAGGGCTAACTATGGCTACACCTTC.

The rearrangement uses TRBV6-2 or TRBV6-3 and TRBJ1-1; TRBD1 is a possible D gene (6 bases). Trimming removed 1 base at V and 0 bases at J, with 15 bases between. Germline loops: CDR1 MNHEY, CDR2 SVGEGT. The CDR3 totals 17 residues. The CDR3 here is CASSYFQGKAMNTEAFF. In DNA, the CDR3 is TGTGCCAGCAGTTACTTCCAGGGGAAGGCCATGAACACTGAAGCTTTCTTT.

Here the CDR3 DNA reads TGTGCCAGCACTAATGGCGGGATCTCCTACGAGCAGTACTTC. Residues: CASTNGGISYEQYF. The V gene is TRBV28, the J gene TRBJ2-7; D might be TRBD2 (6 bases). Trimming took off 7 bases at V and 0 bases at J, with 13 bases between the two ends. The CDR3 length is 14 residues. Looked up from germline, CDR1 is MDHEN and CDR2 is SYDVKM.

CDR3 sequence (DNA): TGTGCCAGCAGTGCTGGACGCCTTGAGGGAAACATTCAGTACTTC. Translated, it gives CASSAGRLEGNIQYF. The chain joins TRBV2 to TRBJ2-4; tentatively, D is TRBD2 (5 bases). The CDR3 sequence is 15 residues long. Trimming removed 4 bases at V and 6 bases at J, with 16 bases between. Germline values: CDR1 SNHLY, CDR2 FYNNEI.